What follows are 14 T cell receptor beta chains derived from one specimen sequenced in a study of identical twins. TCRdb re-analysed the 5' RACE reads in MiXCR, keeping a single row per CDR3 protein. Seen here are some 210,000 distinct CDR3 sequences, less than 20% observed once, and the top ten hold 35% to 45%. This same sample was also taken into another study, of T cells expressing NK-cell markers.

The sequencing sample was made of CD8+ T cells sorted from blood. The receptors stem from a woman younger than 30 in good health.

The chain employs TRBV27 and TRBJ1-2; TRBD1 might be the D (5 bases). The germline CDR1 and CDR2 sequences are MNHEY and SMNVEV (reference sequence). V lost 2 bases and J 2 bases, leaving 12 bases between the germline ends. The CDR3 has 15 amino acids. The CDR3 DNA sequence: TGTGCCAGCAGTTTAGATGGCAGGGCAAACTATGGCTACACCTTC. It translates to CASSLDGRANYGYTF.

This clonotype was seen only a few times. The V and J genes are TRBV14 and TRBJ2-3; 9 bases align to TRBD1. V shed 4 bases, J shed 3 bases, and the junction held 11 bases outside the gene matches. CDR3 length: 17 amino acids. Germline CDR1 and CDR2: SGHDN and FVKESK. CDR3 nucleotide sequence: TGTGCCAGCAGCCGGGAACAGGGGGCTCCGTGGACAGATACGCAGTATTTT. Protein: CASSREQGAPWTDTQYF. The whole variable domain, filled in from reference TRBV14 and TRBJ2-3, reads EAGVTQFPSHSVIEKGQTVTLRCDPISGHDNLYWYRRVMGKEIKFLLHFVKESKQDESGMPNNRFLAERTGGTYSTLKVQPAELEDSGVYFCASSREQGAPWTDTQYFGPGTRLTVL.

In its sample, this clonotype was seen a few times. V gene TRBV15 combines with J gene TRBJ1-5; 8 nucleotides match TRBD1. The CDR3 sequence is 13 residues long. Germline V gives CDR1 LNHNV, CDR2 YYDKDF (reference sequence). J lost 4 bases, V lost 6 bases, and 2 bases had no gene match. The DNA of the CDR3 is TGTGCCACCAGAGGACAGGGTAATCAGCCCCAGCATTTT. Amino acids: CATRGQGNQPQHF.

This clonotype showed up just a few times. V and J are TRBV5-5 and TRBJ2-5; TRBD2 might be the D (5 bases). This CDR3 spans 12 amino acids. V was clipped by 7 bases and J by 5 bases, with 12 bases between them. Looked up from germline, CDR1 is SGHKS and CDR2 is YYEKEE (reference sequence). CDR3 DNA sequence: TGTGCCAGCTTCTCTAGCAGGGAGACCCAGTACTTC. This sequence encodes CASFSSRETQYF.

The table lists this clonotype with many counts. CDR3 in DNA: TGCGCCAGCAGCTTCCCTGGCCAGGGGGTCCACACCGGGGAGCTGTTTTTT. Translating gives CASSFPGQGVHTGELFF. The chain is built from TRBV5-1 and TRBJ2-2, with TRBD1 matching 7 bases. The CDR3 has 17 amino acids. With V trimmed by 2 bases and J by 3 bases, 10 bases remained unmatched. Germline CDR1 is SGHRS and CDR2 is YFSETQ.

The chain links TRBV7-9 to TRBJ1-1, with TRBD1 identical over 8 bases. V lost 2 bases to trimming and J lost 1 base; unmatched junction nucleotides: 9. The V gene's germline CDR1 is SEHNR and CDR2 FQNEAQ (reference sequence). The CDR3 runs 17 residues. The CDR3 DNA sequence: TGTGCCAGCAGCTTAACTCACGGACAGGGCCAGAACACTGAAGCTTTCTTT. It codes for CASSLTHGQGQNTEAFF. The full variable domain, its missing parts supplied by reference TRBV7-9 and TRBJ1-1, is DTGVSQNPRHKITKRGQNVTFRCDPISEHNRLYWYRQTLGQGPEFLTYFQNEAQLEKSRLLSDRFSAERPKGSFSTLEIQRTEQGDSAMYLCASSLTHGQGQNTEAFFGQGTRLTVV.

This clonotype has a handful of counts. CDR3 bases: TGTGCCAGCAGTTATGGTATCGGCTACGAGCAGTACTTC. Translating it yields CASSYGIGYEQYF. The rearrangement links TRBV6-5 to TRBJ2-7; D gene unclear. The CDR3 has 13 amino acids. The germline gives CDR1 MNHEY, CDR2 SVGAGI. V lost 3 bases and J lost 3, with 9 bases in between.

The chain has TRBV6-1 and TRBJ2-1; D not certain. Germline CDR1 and CDR2: MNHNS and SASEGT. Deletions cut 5 bases from V and 8 bases from J, with 10 bases between. The CDR3 is 12 amino acids. CDR3 bases: TGTGCCAGCAGTCCGGTCATCTATGAGCAGTTCTTC. Protein product: CASSPVIYEQFF.

The chain joins TRBV2 to TRBJ2-7; a weak D match, TRBD2 (6 bases). Germline-derived CDR1 and CDR2 are SNHLY and FYNNEI. V gave up 4 bases and J gave up 1 base, with 14 bases separating them. The CDR3 contains 15 residues. CDR3 DNA: TGTGCCAGCAGTGCTCTAGGGACTCTATCCTACGAGCAGTACTTC. Translated: CASSALGTLSYEQYF. Full variable domain (remainder filled in from reference TRBV2 and TRBJ2-7): EPEVTQTPSHQVTQMGQEVILRCVPISNHLYFYWYRQILGQKVEFLVSFYNNEISEKSEIFDDQFSVERPDGSNFTLKIRSTKLEDSAMYFCASSALGTLSYEQYFGPGTRLTVT.

In its sample, this clonotype was seen many times. The V gene is TRBV5-6, the J gene TRBJ2-5; 8 bases align to TRBD1. This CDR3 has 14 amino acids. Germline V CDR1 and CDR2: SGHDT, YYEEEE. The trim removed 3 bases at V and 1 base at J, leaving 2 bases unmatched. The CDR3 spells CASSSGQAQETQYF. The CDR3, as DNA: TGTGCCAGCAGCTCGGGACAGGCCCAAGAGACCCAGTACTTC. Together with reference TRBV5-6 and TRBJ2-5, the CDR3 gives the full variable domain: DAGVTQSPTHLIKTRGQQVTLRCSPKSGHDTVSWYQQALGQGPQFIFQYYEEEERQRGNFPDRFSGHQFPNYSSELNVNALLLGDSALYLCASSSGQAQETQYFGPGTRLLVL.

This chain links TRBV10-1 with TRBJ2-5; 8 bases map to TRBD2. Losses at the gene ends were 3 bases for V and 1 base for J; bases not matched to a gene: 7. The CDR3 is made up of 16 amino acids. The V gene's germline CDR1 is WNHNN and CDR2 SYGVQD (reference sequence). CDR3 nucleotides: TGCGCCAGCAGTGAAGCGATAGCGGGGACCCAAGAGACCCAGTACTTC. Its translation is CASSEAIAGTQETQYF.

This chain links TRBV7-2 with TRBJ2-7; D is uncertain. Per the germline V gene, CDR1 is SGHTA and CDR2 is FQGNSA. V shed 5 bases and J shed 3 bases, with 14 bases lying between them. CDR3 length: 14 amino acids. The DNA of the CDR3 is TGTGCCAGCAGCCTCCCGGGCGGATTCTACGAGCAGTACTTC. Amino acids: CASSLPGGFYEQYF.

V gene TRBV4-3 combines with J gene TRBJ2-2, with D perhaps TRBD1 (6 bases). V was shortened by 3 bases and J by 4 bases, with 18 bases between the two germline ends. Looked up from germline, CDR1 is LGHNA and CDR2 is YSLEER. The CDR3 contains 17 residues. For the CDR3, the DNA is TGCGCCAGCAGCCAGATCAGGGGCCAGGTCAGCACCGGGGAGCTGTTTTTT. As protein: CASSQIRGQVSTGELFF.

The genes are TRBV29-1 and TRBJ2-1; no definite D call. CDR3 size: 12 residues. Germline lookup yields CDR1 SQVTM and CDR2 ANQGSEA. V dropped 6 bases and J dropped 4 bases, with 10 bases sitting between them. The CDR3 protein is CSVETKYNEQFF. The CDR3 region has the DNA TGCAGCGTCGAGACGAAGTACAATGAGCAGTTCTTC.